This T cell receptor beta chain was recovered during a study of blood T cell repertoires in COVID-19. This clone is a singleton in its sample. Assay: immunoSEQ multiplex PCR; the TCRdb copy retains only in-frame clones and omits some. The sample contains about 190,000 clones, about 88% of which appear only once. Per the germline V gene, CDR1 is MNHEY and CDR2 is SVGAGI. This CDR3 contains 15 residues. Losses at the gene ends were 7 bases for V and 3 bases for J; bases not matched to a gene: 12. The receptor was derived from a middle-aged woman who had recovered from COVID-19. This sequence joins TRBV6-5 and TRBJ2-7; 7 bases agree with TRBD2. Sequencing was done on a sample of peripheral blood. In nucleotides, the CDR3 is TGTGCCAGCACACACTTCGGACCGGGGGGCTACGAGCAGTACTTC. This sequence encodes CASTHFGPGGYEQYF.